This entry lists 28 T cell receptor beta chains sequenced from one sample in a study of cytomegalovirus exposure and HLA in healthy donors. It was with 60 Vbeta and 13 Jbeta primers that the PCR ran. Data came from immunoSEQ multiplex PCR; TCRdb stores just in-frame clones and leaves some out. The repertoire includes 95,000 to 150,000 clones, 75% to 85% of them detected once, and 8.5% to 10% sits in the top ten. Source material: PBMCs. The receptor source for this set is a female donor in good health and CMV-seropositive.

V is TRBV28 and J is TRBJ2-5; 8 bases are shared with TRBD2. The CDR3 contains 14 residues. Germline V gene lookup returns CDR1 MDHEN and CDR2 SYDVKM. Unmatched junction bases numbered 7, after V lost 6 bases and J lost 4 bases. CDR3 nucleotide sequence: TGTGCCAGCAGCAGCGGGGGAGTAAGAGAGACCCAGTACTTC. It is translated as CASSSGGVRETQYF.

J is TRBJ2-2 and V is TRBV11-3, with 7 bases lining up with TRBD1. The V gene end was trimmed by 4 bases and the J gene end by 0 bases; junction bases not matched to a gene: 5. There are 16 residues in the CDR3. The germline CDR1 and CDR2 sequences are SGHNT and YENEEA. The CDR3 loop is CASSSTGTANTGELFF. Written as DNA, the CDR3 is TGTGCCAGCAGCTCCACCGGGACAGCGAACACCGGGGAGCTGTTTTTT. The variable domain in full, completed from reference TRBV11-3 and TRBJ2-2, reads EAGVVQSPRYKIIEKKQPVAFWCNPISGHNTLYWYLQNLGQGPELLIRYENEEAVDDSQLPKDRFSAERLKGVDSTLKIQPAELGDSAVYLCASSSTGTANTGELFFGEGSRLTVL.

This clone was detected once. The chain couples TRBV7-2 to TRBJ1-2, with TRBD1 matching over 8 bases. The CDR3 contains 13 residues. Germline V lookup: CDR1 SGHTA, CDR2 FQGNSA. Trimming at V came to 5 bases and at J to 8 bases, leaving 7 bases not matched to a gene. The DNA for the CDR3 is TGTGCCAGCAGCCAGGACAGGGCTGGCGGCTACACCTTC. Its translation: CASSQDRAGGYTF.

The chain is built from TRBV14 and TRBJ1-2, with unresolved D. Germline V gives CDR1 SGHDN, CDR2 FVKESK. Trimming left V 0 bases short and J 8 bases short, with 22 bases between. The CDR3 runs to 17 residues. The CDR3 DNA sequence: TGTGCCAGCAGCCAAGATCAGACTCTGGGTACTAATGGAGGCTACACCTTC. Encoded protein: CASSQDQTLGTNGGYTF.

The chain carries TRBV6-1 and TRBJ1-2; D is uncertain. Trimming took 10 bases from V and 6 from J, leaving 18 bases between them. This CDR3 has 13 residues. Germline values: CDR1 MNHNS, CDR2 SASEGT. CDR3 nucleotide sequence: TGTGCCACCAATCCGAACGGACTCCATGGCTACACCTTC. Protein product: CATNPNGLHGYTF.

The chain carries TRBV5-1 and TRBJ2-7; a weak D match, TRBD1 (5 bases). The V end was cut by 4 bases, the J end by 9 bases, with 20 bases between. The V gene's germline CDR1 is SGHRS and CDR2 YFSETQ. The CDR3 covers 14 residues. The CDR3 reads CASSRQSSTNGQYF. For the CDR3, the DNA is TGCGCCAGCAGCCGACAGTCCTCTACGAACGGGCAGTACTTC.

The chain has TRBV30 and TRBJ1-2; D ambiguous. Germline loops: CDR1 GTSNPN, CDR2 SVGIG (reference sequence). V was trimmed by 0 bases and J by 7 bases, leaving 12 bases between them. This CDR3 contains 13 residues. The CDR3 spells CAWSVDNKLGYTF. CDR3 in DNA: TGTGCCTGGAGTGTTGACAACAAACTTGGCTACACCTTC.

The gene calls are TRBV28 and TRBJ2-5; TRBD1 agrees at 8 bases. The V gene's germline CDR1 is MDHEN and CDR2 SYDVKM. The junction had 7 bases not matched to a gene; V was cut back by 5 bases and J by 5 bases. The CDR3 has 14 amino acids. CDR3 residues: CASSATGQGETQYF. The CDR3 DNA reads as TGTGCCAGCAGTGCCACCGGACAGGGCGAGACCCAGTACTTC.

This chain uses TRBV6-1 with TRBJ1-1; 11 bases fit TRBD1. The J segment lost 1 base and the V segment lost 6 bases, leaving 4 bases of the junction unmatched. In germline, CDR1 is MNHNS, CDR2 SASEGT. CDR3 length equals 15 residues. The CDR3 DNA follows: TGTGCCAGCAGACCCGGACAGGGGGCGAACACTGAAGCTTTCTTT. Amino acid sequence: CASRPGQGANTEAFF.

The rearrangement links TRBV5-8 to TRBJ1-3; 9 nucleotides match TRBD1. This CDR3 comprises 16 residues. Trimming removed 6 bases from V and 5 bases from J; junction bases left unmatched: 12. Germline CDR1 SGHTS, CDR2 YDEGEE. Here the CDR3 DNA reads TGTGCCAGCACCCCGGTACAGGGGGCGCGGAGAAACACCATATATTTT. It is translated as CASTPVQGARRNTIYF.

V gene TRBV5-1 combines with J gene TRBJ2-3, with 7 nucleotides matching TRBD2. The CDR3 sequence is 15 residues long. Germline V lookup: CDR1 SGHRS, CDR2 YFSETQ. Losses at the gene ends were 3 bases for V and 4 bases for J; bases not matched to a gene: 8. In nucleotides, the CDR3 is TGCGCCAGCAGCTCGGGGGACTACCTCGCAGATACGCAGTATTTT. Translation gives CASSSGDYLADTQYF.

The chain employs TRBV6-5 and TRBJ2-5; 9 bases are shared with TRBD2. The length of the CDR3 is 16 residues. Germline V gene sequence: CDR1 MNHEY, CDR2 SVGAGI. The J segment lost 6 bases and the V segment lost 0 bases, leaving 8 bases of the junction unmatched. The CDR3 DNA is TGTGCCAGCAGTTACTCGTTCCAGCGGGGGGACCAGACCCAGTACTTC. This encodes CASSYSFQRGDQTQYF.

The chain couples TRBV25-1 to TRBJ1-5, with D perhaps TRBD1 (6 bases). This CDR3 contains 14 residues. Trimming cost V 3 bases and J 2 bases, with 8 bases left between them. Per germline, CDR1 MGHDK and CDR2 SYGVNS. The CDR3 DNA reads TGTGCCAGCAGTGAGCCAGGGGGCAATCAGCCCCAGCATTTT. Translated: CASSEPGGNQPQHF.

The chain couples TRBV9 to TRBJ1-5, with D uncertain. The CDR3 covers 13 residues. V shed 3 bases and J shed 7 bases, with 11 bases lying between them. Germline CDR1 and CDR2: SGDLS and YYNGEE. CDR3 sequence reads: CASSGGIGQPQHF. The DNA of the CDR3 is TGTGCCAGCAGCGGCGGGATCGGGCAGCCCCAGCATTTT.

The chain has TRBV4-1 and TRBJ1-1, with 7 nucleotides matching TRBD1. This CDR3 is 14 amino acids long. CDR1 MGHRA and CDR2 YSYEKL come from the germline V gene. V lost 0 bases, J lost 8 bases, and 6 bases stayed unmatched. The CDR3, as DNA: TGCGCCAGCAGCCAAGATGTACGGGGACAGGAAGCTTTCTTT. This encodes CASSQDVRGQEAFF.

This chain links TRBV5-1 with TRBJ2-5, with 11 nucleotides matching TRBD1. This CDR3 has 15 amino acids. The germline V gene has CDR1 SGHRS and CDR2 YFSETQ. The trim removed 4 bases at V and 3 bases at J, leaving 5 bases unmatched. CDR3 amino acids: CASSGGTGGKETQYF. The CDR3 DNA reads TGCGCCAGCAGCGGTGGGACAGGGGGGAAAGAGACCCAGTACTTC.

The chain links TRBV6-5 to TRBJ1-1; 9 bases are a match to TRBD1. This CDR3 has 14 residues. The germline gives CDR1 MNHEY, CDR2 SVGAGI. Trimming cost V 4 bases and J 4 bases; bases outside gene matches: 4. Written as DNA, the CDR3 is TGTGCCAGCAGTTTACCGGGACAGGGCACTGAAGCTTTCTTT. As protein: CASSLPGQGTEAFF.

This CDR3 is CASSVGGTAVGTGELFF. In nucleotides, the CDR3 is TGTGCCAGCAGCGTGGGGGGGACGGCCGTAGGGACCGGGGAGCTGTTTTTT. V and J are TRBV9 and TRBJ2-2; 7 nucleotides match TRBD2. CDR1 is SGDLS and CDR2 is YYNGEE in the germline V gene. This CDR3 is 17 amino acids long. V lost 2 bases to trimming and J lost 5 bases; unmatched junction nucleotides: 12.

CDR3 protein: CAWSFGLAGRETQYF. The CDR3 DNA follows: TGTGCCTGGAGTTTTGGACTAGCGGGGCGGGAGACCCAGTACTTC. The chain uses TRBV30 and TRBJ2-5, with TRBD2 matching 12 bases. The CDR3 is made up of 15 amino acids. V dropped 2 bases and J dropped 5; count of bases not matched to a gene: 6. Germline CDR1 and CDR2: GTSNPN and SVGIG (reference sequence).

The V gene is TRBV6-1, the J gene TRBJ1-2, with no clear D. The CDR3 runs 11 residues. Germline V gene data show CDR1 as MNHNS and CDR2 as SASEGT. Deletions cut 3 bases from V and 5 bases from J, with 4 bases between. CDR3 in amino acids: CASSDLYGYTF. The CDR3 DNA sequence: TGTGCCAGCAGTGACTTGTATGGCTACACCTTC.

The rearrangement links TRBV5-1 to TRBJ1-1, with 8 bases matching TRBD1. From germline, CDR1 is SGHRS and CDR2 YFSETQ. After removal of 3 bases from V and 11 bases from J, the junction contained 9 bases not matched to a gene. This CDR3 has 13 residues. This CDR3 reads CASSSQDRGIAFF. The CDR3 DNA reads as TGCGCCAGCAGCTCTCAAGACAGGGGAATTGCTTTCTTT.

As DNA, the CDR3 is TGTGCCAGCAGCTTAAGGGTCGGGGATGAAGCTTTCTTT. This gives the protein CASSLRVGDEAFF. The rearrangement links TRBV7-9 to TRBJ1-1; D is unclear. V was pared by 2 bases and J by 7 bases, with 11 bases between. The CDR3 is made up of 13 amino acids. Germline CDR1 and CDR2: SEHNR and FQNEAQ (reference sequence). The entire variable domain, with the rest obtained from reference TRBV7-9 and TRBJ1-1, is as follows: DTGVSQNPRHKITKRGQNVTFRCDPISEHNRLYWYRQTLGQGPEFLTYFQNEAQLEKSRLLSDRFSAERPKGSFSTLEIQRTEQGDSAMYLCASSLRVGDEAFFGQGTRLTVV.

V usage is TRBV19 and J usage is TRBJ2-1; 8 positions agree with TRBD2. The CDR3 covers 15 residues. V lost 5 bases and J lost 0; bases outside the gene matches: 3. In germline, CDR1 is LNHDA, CDR2 SQIVND (reference sequence). This chain's CDR3 is CASSPLAGSYNEQFF. The CDR3 bases are TGTGCCAGTAGTCCCCTAGCGGGCTCCTACAATGAGCAGTTCTTC.

In DNA, the CDR3 is TGTGCCAGCAGCCAAGATATACTGGGGGGGGGCGGGTTAACGAATCAGCCCCAGCATTTT. Amino acids: CASSQDILGGGGLTNQPQHF. The V call is TRBV4-2, the J call TRBJ1-5; perhaps TRBD1 as D (6 bases). The CDR3 loop spans 20 amino acids. Germline assignment: CDR1 LGHNA and CDR2 YNFKEQ. V lost 0 bases, J lost 4 bases, and 25 bases lay in between.

The count of this clone is one. V is TRBV19 and J is TRBJ1-1; no reliable D call. This CDR3 spans 13 amino acids. Deletions cut 1 base from V and 6 bases from J, with 9 bases between. Looked up from germline, CDR1 is LNHDA and CDR2 is SQIVND (reference sequence). The CDR3 DNA follows: TGTGCCAGTAGTATAGTCCCGTCCGCTGAAGCTTTCTTT. Encoded protein: CASSIVPSAEAFF.

V and J are TRBV5-6 and TRBJ1-6; 9 bases line up with TRBD1. Germline values: CDR1 SGHDT, CDR2 YYEEEE. The CDR3 runs 16 residues. Germline trimming cut 0 bases from V and 10 bases from J; bases unmatched to any gene: 8. The CDR3, as DNA: TGTGCCAGCAGCTTGGTGGGACAGGGTATGATCTCACCCCTCCACTTT. Its translation is CASSLVGQGMISPLHF.

J is TRBJ2-5 and V is TRBV9, with D hard to call. In germline, CDR1 is SGDLS, CDR2 YYNGEE. The CDR3 runs 14 residues. Trimming left V 1 base short and J 2 bases short, with 9 bases between. CDR3 in DNA: TGTGCCAGCAGCGTACGAGGAAGTCAAGAGACCCAGTACTTC. Its protein product is CASSVRGSQETQYF.

This clone is a singleton in its sample. This chain links TRBV6-5 with TRBJ2-7; 7 bases are shared with TRBD2. The germline V gene has CDR1 MNHEY and CDR2 SVGAGI. Trimming took 7 bases from V and 0 from J; bases not matched to a gene: 9. The CDR3 is 15 amino acids. CDR3 nucleotide sequence: TGTGCCAGCAACCGGGGGGATCCAGGCTCCTACGAGCAGTACTTC. Its translation: CASNRGDPGSYEQYF.